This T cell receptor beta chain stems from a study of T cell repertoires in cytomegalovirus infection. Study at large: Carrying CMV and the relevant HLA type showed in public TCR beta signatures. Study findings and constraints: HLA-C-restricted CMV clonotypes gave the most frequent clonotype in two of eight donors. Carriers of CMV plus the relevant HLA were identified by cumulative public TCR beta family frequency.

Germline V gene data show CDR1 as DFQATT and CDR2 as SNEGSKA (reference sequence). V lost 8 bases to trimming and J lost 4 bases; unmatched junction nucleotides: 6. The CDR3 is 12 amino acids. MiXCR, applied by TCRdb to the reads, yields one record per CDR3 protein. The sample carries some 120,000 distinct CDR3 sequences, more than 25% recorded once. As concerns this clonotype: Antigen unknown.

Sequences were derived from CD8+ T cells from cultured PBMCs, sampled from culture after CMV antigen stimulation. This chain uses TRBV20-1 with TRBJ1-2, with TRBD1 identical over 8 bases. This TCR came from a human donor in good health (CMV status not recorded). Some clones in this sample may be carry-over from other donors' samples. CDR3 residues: CSPGQGTYGYTF. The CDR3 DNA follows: TGCAGTCCTGGACAGGGAACCTATGGCTACACCTTC.